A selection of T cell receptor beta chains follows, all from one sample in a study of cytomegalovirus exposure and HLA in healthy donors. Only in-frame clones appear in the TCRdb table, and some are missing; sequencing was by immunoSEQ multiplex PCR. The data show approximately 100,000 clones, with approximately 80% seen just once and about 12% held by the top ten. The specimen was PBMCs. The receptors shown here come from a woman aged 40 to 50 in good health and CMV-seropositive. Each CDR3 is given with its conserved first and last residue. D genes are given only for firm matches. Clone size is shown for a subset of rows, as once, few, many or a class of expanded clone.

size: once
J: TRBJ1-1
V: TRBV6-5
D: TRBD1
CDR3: CASSYIRGQGITEAFF
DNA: TGTGCCAGCAGTTATATCAGGGGGCAAGGAATCACTGAAGCTTTCTTT

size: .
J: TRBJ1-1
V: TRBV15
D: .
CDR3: CATSRDRGNTEAFF
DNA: TGTGCCACCAGCAGAGATCGGGGGAACACTGAAGCTTTCTTT

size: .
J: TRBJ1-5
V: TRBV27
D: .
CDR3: CASSLRGSGRTQPQHF
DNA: TGTGCCAGCAGTTTACGGGGCTCAGGGAGGACTCAGCCCCAGCATTTT

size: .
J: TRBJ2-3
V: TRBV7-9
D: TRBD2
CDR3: CASSLRLAVLGVDTQYF
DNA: TGTGCCAGCAGCTTGAGACTAGCCGTACTTGGGGTGGATACGCAGTATTTT

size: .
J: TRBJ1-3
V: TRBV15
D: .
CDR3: CATSRDARGIGNTIYF
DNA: TGTGCCACCAGCAGAGATGCCAGGGGAATAGGAAACACCATATATTTT

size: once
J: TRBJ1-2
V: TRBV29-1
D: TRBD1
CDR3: CSVEDRNYGYTF
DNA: TGCAGCGTTGAGGACAGGAACTATGGCTACACCTTC

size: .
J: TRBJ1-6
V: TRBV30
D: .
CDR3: CAWAGYENSPLHF
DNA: TGTGCCTGGGCAGGGTATGAAAATTCACCCCTCCACTTT

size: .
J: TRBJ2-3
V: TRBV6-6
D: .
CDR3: CATCPRMADTQYF
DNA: TGTGCCACATGCCCTAGGATGGCAGATACGCAGTATTTT

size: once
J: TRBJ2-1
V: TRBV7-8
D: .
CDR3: CASSLVTETSPWGREQFF
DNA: TGTGCCAGCAGCTTAGTTACCGAAACTAGCCCATGGGGTCGTGAGCAGTTCTTC

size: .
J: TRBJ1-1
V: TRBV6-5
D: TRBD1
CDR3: CASTKQGVSTEAFF
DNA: TGTGCCAGCACCAAACAGGGGGTGAGCACTGAAGCTTTCTTT

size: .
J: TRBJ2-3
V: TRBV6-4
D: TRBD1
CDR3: CASSEAPGQGVADTQYF
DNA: TGTGCCAGCAGTGAGGCCCCGGGACAGGGAGTCGCGGATACGCAGTATTTT

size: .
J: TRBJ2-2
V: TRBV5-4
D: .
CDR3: CASSSDYGELFF
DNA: TGTGCCAGCAGTTCAGACTACGGGGAGCTGTTTTTT

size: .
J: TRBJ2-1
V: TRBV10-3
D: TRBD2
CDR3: CAITTSGGDEQFF
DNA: TGTGCCATCACGACTAGCGGGGGTGATGAGCAGTTCTTC

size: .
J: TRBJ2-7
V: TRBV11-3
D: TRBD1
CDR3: CASSLAGTGDSEQYF
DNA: TGTGCCAGCAGCTTAGCCGGGACAGGGGATAGCGAGCAGTACTTC

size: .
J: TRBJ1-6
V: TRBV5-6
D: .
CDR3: CASSLAQSNSPLHF
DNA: TGTGCCAGCAGCTTGGCGCAGTCGAATTCACCCCTCCACTTT

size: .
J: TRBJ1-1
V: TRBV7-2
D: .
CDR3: CASSSSLGGTEAFF
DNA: TGTGCCAGCAGCTCATCACTTGGGGGGACTGAAGCTTTCTTT

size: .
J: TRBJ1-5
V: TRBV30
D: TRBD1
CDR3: CAWGTGLSNQPQHF
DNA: TGTGCCTGGGGGACAGGTCTTAGCAATCAGCCCCAGCATTTT

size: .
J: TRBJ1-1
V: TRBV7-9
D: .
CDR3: CASSLWTGMNTEAFF
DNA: TGTGCCAGCAGCTTGTGGACGGGAATGAACACTGAAGCTTTCTTT

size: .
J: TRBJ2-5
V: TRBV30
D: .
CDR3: CAWEPGLFKETQYF
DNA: TGTGCCTGGGAACCGGGACTTTTTAAGGAGACCCAGTACTTC

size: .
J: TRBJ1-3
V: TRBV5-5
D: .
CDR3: CASSFRSGNTIYF
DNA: TGTGCCAGCAGCTTCAGGTCTGGAAACACCATATATTTT

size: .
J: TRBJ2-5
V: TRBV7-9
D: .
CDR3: CASSGDVETQYF
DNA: TGTGCCAGCTCGGGAGATGTAGAGACCCAGTACTTC

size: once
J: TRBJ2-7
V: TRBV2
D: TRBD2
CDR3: CASRRIAGVEFYEQYF
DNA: TGTGCCAGCAGACGAATAGCGGGGGTGGAATTCTACGAGCAGTACTTC

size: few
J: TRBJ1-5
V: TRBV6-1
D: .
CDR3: CASSLPGGGKPQHF
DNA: TGTGCCAGCAGCCTCCCCGGGGGGGGTAAGCCCCAGCATTTT

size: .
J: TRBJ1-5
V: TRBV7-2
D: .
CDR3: CASSFQGYSNQPQHF
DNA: TGTGCCAGCAGCTTCCAGGGCTATAGCAATCAGCCCCAGCATTTT